This is a list of T cell receptor beta chains from one sample in a study of OX40 agonist ivuxolimab in advanced cancers. Some clones are missing from TCRdb's copy, which holds only in-frame ones; the method was immunoSEQ multiplex PCR. The profile shows about 46,000 clones, roughly 80% of them singletons. The specimen comprised CD4+ or CD8+ T cells sorted from blood, sampled in a trial of the OX40 agonist ivuxolimab. These TCRs come from an adult with an advanced solid tumor such as melanoma, head and neck, liver or kidney cancer. The CDR3 runs from the conserved cysteine through the conserved F or W. Fields, in order: D gene, J gene, V gene, clone size, CDR3 length, CDR3 protein, CDR3 DNA. The D gene is left open where the match is weak. Some rows have no size entry. The others give once, few or many, or a class for an expanded clone.

D gene: -; J gene: TRBJ1-2; V gene: TRBV29-1; clone size: medium-sized; CDR3 length: 12; CDR3 protein: CSVVGRSWDYTF; CDR3 DNA: TGCAGCGTTGTAGGACGGTCGTGGGACTACACCTTC
D gene: -; J gene: TRBJ1-5; V gene: TRBV5-3; clone size: -; CDR3 length: 14; CDR3 protein: CARSPGARAQPQHF; CDR3 DNA: TGTGCCAGAAGCCCGGGGGCGCGGGCTCAGCCCCAGCATTTT
D gene: TRBD2; J gene: TRBJ2-2; V gene: TRBV2; clone size: -; CDR3 length: 15; CDR3 protein: CASSEELAGTGELFF; CDR3 DNA: TGTGCCAGCAGTGAAGAACTAGCGGGGACCGGGGAGCTGTTTTTT
D gene: -; J gene: TRBJ1-3; V gene: TRBV5-1; clone size: -; CDR3 length: 16; CDR3 protein: CASSLELRGTGNTIYF; CDR3 DNA: TGCGCCAGCAGCTTGGAACTCAGGGGAACTGGAAACACCATATATTTT
D gene: -; J gene: TRBJ2-7; V gene: TRBV6-5; clone size: -; CDR3 length: 15; CDR3 protein: CASSSGLSPPHEQYF; CDR3 DNA: TGTGCCAGCAGTTCCGGACTGAGCCCCCCCCACGAGCAGTACTTC
D gene: TRBD2; J gene: TRBJ2-3; V gene: TRBV9; clone size: -; CDR3 length: 13; CDR3 protein: CASSPLREGTQYF; CDR3 DNA: TGTGCCAGCAGCCCCCTAAGGGAGGGTACGCAGTATTTT
D gene: -; J gene: TRBJ1-6; V gene: TRBV6-5; clone size: few; CDR3 length: 16; CDR3 protein: CASSYSGAGISKPLHF; CDR3 DNA: TGTGCCAGCAGTTACTCGGGGGCCGGGATATCGAAGCCCCTCCACTTT
D gene: -; J gene: TRBJ1-5; V gene: TRBV5-8; clone size: -; CDR3 length: 14; CDR3 protein: CASSTGRDNQPQHF; CDR3 DNA: TGTGCCAGCAGCACGGGACGGGATAATCAGCCCCAGCATTTT
D gene: -; J gene: TRBJ1-2; V gene: TRBV7-2; clone size: -; CDR3 length: 12; CDR3 protein: CASSLLYYGYTF; CDR3 DNA: TGTGCCAGCAGCTTACTATACTATGGCTACACCTTC
D gene: TRBD2; J gene: TRBJ2-2; V gene: TRBV10-3; clone size: few; CDR3 length: 17; CDR3 protein: CAISGTPGGADTGELFF; CDR3 DNA: TGTGCCATCAGTGGAACGCCGGGGGGGGCGGACACCGGGGAGCTGTTTTTT
D gene: -; J gene: TRBJ2-1; V gene: TRBV4-3; clone size: -; CDR3 length: 14; CDR3 protein: CASSQEASSNEQFF; CDR3 DNA: TGCGCCAGCAGCCAAGAGGCTAGTTCCAATGAGCAGTTCTTC
D gene: TRBD1; J gene: TRBJ1-1; V gene: TRBV7-9; clone size: -; CDR3 length: 12; CDR3 protein: CASSLATGAAFF; CDR3 DNA: TGTGCCAGCAGCTTAGCGACAGGGGCGGCTTTCTTT
D gene: -; J gene: TRBJ2-5; V gene: TRBV11-2; clone size: once; CDR3 length: 13; CDR3 protein: CASSLDQHETQYF; CDR3 DNA: TGTGCCAGCAGCTTAGATCAGCATGAGACCCAGTACTTC
D gene: TRBD1; J gene: TRBJ1-1; V gene: TRBV19; clone size: few; CDR3 length: 14; CDR3 protein: CASKYLDRGREAFF; CDR3 DNA: TGTGCCAGTAAATATCTAGACAGGGGCCGGGAAGCTTTCTTT
D gene: TRBD2; J gene: TRBJ2-1; V gene: TRBV5-4; clone size: few; CDR3 length: 14; CDR3 protein: CASSLRGGRDEQFF; CDR3 DNA: TGTGCCAGCAGCTTGCGGGGGGGCCGGGATGAGCAGTTCTTC
D gene: -; J gene: TRBJ2-2; V gene: TRBV15; clone size: once; CDR3 length: 13; CDR3 protein: CATSSRGTGELFF; CDR3 DNA: TGTGCCACCAGCAGCAGGGGTACCGGGGAGCTGTTTTTT
D gene: TRBD1; J gene: TRBJ2-7; V gene: TRBV15; clone size: -; CDR3 length: 19; CDR3 protein: CATSNFRDRVGRRSYEQYF; CDR3 DNA: TGTGCCACCAGCAACTTCCGGGACAGAGTAGGAAGACGCTCCTACGAGCAGTACTTC
D gene: -; J gene: TRBJ2-1; V gene: TRBV4-2; clone size: -; CDR3 length: 16; CDR3 protein: CASSQDQANFGNEQFF; CDR3 DNA: TGTGCCAGCAGCCAAGACCAGGCCAACTTCGGGAATGAGCAGTTCTTC
D gene: TRBD2; J gene: TRBJ2-1; V gene: TRBV7-6; clone size: once; CDR3 length: 16; CDR3 protein: CASSPRLAGSYNEQFF; CDR3 DNA: TGTGCCAGCAGCCCCCGACTAGCGGGCTCCTACAATGAGCAGTTCTTC
D gene: -; J gene: TRBJ1-2; V gene: TRBV28; clone size: -; CDR3 length: 15; CDR3 protein: CASSPSPSQYYGYTF; CDR3 DNA: TGTGCCAGCAGTCCATCCCCCTCACAGTACTATGGCTACACCTTC
D gene: TRBD2; J gene: TRBJ2-1; V gene: TRBV7-9; clone size: -; CDR3 length: 15; CDR3 protein: CASSSLAGSYNEQFF; CDR3 DNA: TGTGCCAGCAGTTCCCTAGCGGGCTCCTACAATGAGCAGTTCTTC
D gene: TRBD2; J gene: TRBJ2-3; V gene: TRBV29-1; clone size: -; CDR3 length: 14; CDR3 protein: CSVDGTSSTDTQYF; CDR3 DNA: TGCAGCGTTGACGGGACTAGTAGCACAGATACGCAGTATTTT
D gene: -; J gene: TRBJ2-1; V gene: TRBV19; clone size: -; CDR3 length: 13; CDR3 protein: CASSKGPGNEQFF; CDR3 DNA: TGTGCCAGTAGTAAGGGGCCTGGCAATGAGCAGTTCTTC
D gene: -; J gene: TRBJ1-4; V gene: TRBV4-1; clone size: -; CDR3 length: 15; CDR3 protein: CASSQEVTGNEKLFF; CDR3 DNA: TGCGCCAGCAGCCAAGAGGTGACGGGGAATGAAAAACTGTTTTTT
D gene: TRBD1; J gene: TRBJ2-3; V gene: TRBV5-1; clone size: -; CDR3 length: 15; CDR3 protein: CASSSRGQSTDTQYF; CDR3 DNA: TGCGCCAGCAGCTCCAGGGGGCAGAGCACAGATACGCAGTATTTT
D gene: -; J gene: TRBJ2-7; V gene: TRBV7-8; clone size: -; CDR3 length: 15; CDR3 protein: CASSEAARTPYEQYF; CDR3 DNA: TGTGCCAGCAGCGAGGCAGCGAGGACCCCCTACGAGCAGTACTTC
D gene: -; J gene: TRBJ2-3; V gene: TRBV5-1; clone size: -; CDR3 length: 15; CDR3 protein: CASSLGRSEVDTQYF; CDR3 DNA: TGCGCCAGCAGCTTGGGGCGGAGTGAGGTGGATACGCAGTATTTT
D gene: -; J gene: TRBJ2-7; V gene: TRBV28; clone size: -; CDR3 length: 12; CDR3 protein: CASRGPYIRQYF; CDR3 DNA: TGTGCCAGCAGGGGGCCGTACATACGGCAGTACTTC
D gene: -; J gene: TRBJ2-7; V gene: TRBV2; clone size: -; CDR3 length: 13; CDR3 protein: CASSGTANYEQYF; CDR3 DNA: TGTGCCAGCAGCGGGACGGCGAACTACGAGCAGTACTTC
D gene: -; J gene: TRBJ2-3; V gene: TRBV19; clone size: -; CDR3 length: 11; CDR3 protein: CASSIGYTQYF; CDR3 DNA: TGTGCCAGTAGTATAGGTTATACGCAGTATTTT
D gene: -; J gene: TRBJ2-7; V gene: TRBV2; clone size: -; CDR3 length: 12; CDR3 protein: CASSITRDEQYF; CDR3 DNA: TGTGCCAGCAGCATAACTAGAGACGAGCAGTACTTC
D gene: -; J gene: TRBJ2-7; V gene: TRBV23-1; clone size: -; CDR3 length: 15; CDR3 protein: CASSQCWQGRCEQYF; CDR3 DNA: TGCGCCAGCAGTCAATGTTGGCAGGGTCGGTGTGAGCAGTACTTC
D gene: -; J gene: TRBJ1-1; V gene: TRBV29-1; clone size: -; CDR3 length: 11; CDR3 protein: CSVAVNTEAFF; CDR3 DNA: TGCAGCGTTGCAGTGAACACTGAAGCTTTCTTT
D gene: TRBD2; J gene: TRBJ2-2; V gene: TRBV7-6; clone size: -; CDR3 length: 16; CDR3 protein: CASSSRSGGLSGELFF; CDR3 DNA: TGTGCCAGCAGCTCCCGTAGCGGGGGGCTTTCCGGGGAGCTGTTTTTT
D gene: -; J gene: TRBJ1-4; V gene: TRBV4-3; clone size: -; CDR3 length: 16; CDR3 protein: CASSQGAGGDNEKLFF; CDR3 DNA: TGCGCCAGCAGCCAAGGGGCAGGCGGCGATAATGAAAAACTGTTTTTT
D gene: -; J gene: TRBJ2-2; V gene: TRBV7-3; clone size: -; CDR3 length: 13; CDR3 protein: CASSRGDTGELFF; CDR3 DNA: TGTGCCAGCTCGAGGGGGGACACCGGGGAGCTGTTTTTT
D gene: TRBD2; J gene: TRBJ2-1; V gene: TRBV7-2; clone size: -; CDR3 length: 16; CDR3 protein: CASSKPGLAGGNEQFF; CDR3 DNA: TGTGCCAGCAGCAAACCGGGACTAGCGGGGGGAAATGAGCAGTTCTTC
D gene: -; J gene: TRBJ1-2; V gene: TRBV4-1; clone size: -; CDR3 length: 15; CDR3 protein: CASSQVFGIRYGYTF; CDR3 DNA: TGCGCCAGCAGCCAAGTCTTCGGGATCCGGTATGGCTACACCTTC
D gene: -; J gene: TRBJ1-1; V gene: TRBV11-2; clone size: -; CDR3 length: 15; CDR3 protein: CASSFGHGVSTEAFF; CDR3 DNA: TGTGCCAGCAGCTTTGGGCATGGGGTTAGCACTGAAGCTTTCTTT
D gene: -; J gene: TRBJ2-7; V gene: TRBV7-2; clone size: -; CDR3 length: 13; CDR3 protein: CASSSFTEVEQYF; CDR3 DNA: TGTGCCAGCAGCTCCTTTACGGAGGTCGAGCAGTACTTC
D gene: -; J gene: TRBJ1-1; V gene: TRBV5-6; clone size: -; CDR3 length: 14; CDR3 protein: CASSLDGLNTEAFF; CDR3 DNA: TGTGCCAGCAGCTTGGACGGTTTGAACACTGAAGCTTTCTTT
D gene: TRBD2; J gene: TRBJ2-5; V gene: TRBV7-2; clone size: -; CDR3 length: 14; CDR3 protein: CASNKAGATETQYF; CDR3 DNA: TGTGCCAGCAACAAAGCGGGGGCGACAGAGACCCAGTACTTC
D gene: TRBD2; J gene: TRBJ2-3; V gene: TRBV10-3; clone size: -; CDR3 length: 16; CDR3 protein: CAIGLAGVTSTDTQYF; CDR3 DNA: TGTGCCATCGGGCTAGCGGGAGTAACCAGCACAGATACGCAGTATTTT
D gene: -; J gene: TRBJ2-1; V gene: TRBV7-8; clone size: -; CDR3 length: 11; CDR3 protein: CASSLRNEQFF; CDR3 DNA: TGTGCCAGCAGCTTACGCAATGAGCAGTTCTTC
D gene: -; J gene: TRBJ1-2; V gene: TRBV19; clone size: -; CDR3 length: 15; CDR3 protein: CAIREPGSLRYGYTF; CDR3 DNA: TGTGCCATCCGGGAACCTGGGAGTTTGAGATATGGCTACACCTTC
D gene: TRBD2; J gene: TRBJ2-1; V gene: TRBV5-6; clone size: few; CDR3 length: 18; CDR3 protein: CASSFTSGRPQGPNEQFF; CDR3 DNA: TGTGCCAGCAGCTTCACTAGCGGGAGGCCCCAAGGGCCCAATGAGCAGTTCTTC
D gene: -; J gene: TRBJ1-2; V gene: TRBV7-8; clone size: -; CDR3 length: 14; CDR3 protein: CASSLGGANYGYTF; CDR3 DNA: TGTGCCAGCAGCTTAGGTGGAGCTAACTATGGCTACACCTTC
D gene: TRBD1; J gene: TRBJ1-1; V gene: TRBV5-4; clone size: few; CDR3 length: 16; CDR3 protein: CASSLGSRQGGTEAFF; CDR3 DNA: TGTGCCAGCAGCTTGGGGAGCAGACAGGGGGGCACTGAAGCTTTCTTT
D gene: -; J gene: TRBJ2-7; V gene: TRBV7-6; clone size: once; CDR3 length: 16; CDR3 protein: CASSVLGGSGAYEQYF; CDR3 DNA: TGTGCCAGCAGCGTACTCGGTGGTAGCGGAGCCTACGAGCAGTACTTC
D gene: -; J gene: TRBJ2-7; V gene: TRBV5-1; clone size: -; CDR3 length: 12; CDR3 protein: CASSAFEGEQYF; CDR3 DNA: TGCGCCAGCAGCGCCTTTGAGGGCGAGCAGTACTTC
D gene: -; J gene: TRBJ1-2; V gene: TRBV6-6; clone size: -; CDR3 length: 12; CDR3 protein: CASNRGPGSYTF; CDR3 DNA: TGTGCCAGCAACCGCGGCCCGGGAAGCTACACCTTC
D gene: -; J gene: TRBJ1-2; V gene: TRBV27; clone size: -; CDR3 length: 11; CDR3 protein: CASSLGQASAF; CDR3 DNA: TGTGCCAGCAGTTTGGGACAAGCTTCCGCCTTC
D gene: TRBD2; J gene: TRBJ2-1; V gene: TRBV18; clone size: -; CDR3 length: 16; CDR3 protein: CASSPRSGTRVGEQFF; CDR3 DNA: TGTGCCAGCTCACCGCGTTCCGGGACTAGAGTTGGGGAGCAGTTCTTC
D gene: -; J gene: TRBJ1-1; V gene: TRBV7-3; clone size: medium-sized; CDR3 length: 14; CDR3 protein: CASSPDGRNTEAFF; CDR3 DNA: TGTGCCAGCAGCCCTGACGGTCGAAACACTGAAGCTTTCTTT
D gene: TRBD1; J gene: TRBJ1-3; V gene: TRBV20-1; clone size: -; CDR3 length: 11; CDR3 protein: CSARGRDRIYF; CDR3 DNA: TGCAGTGCTAGAGGCAGGGACAGGATATATTTT
D gene: -; J gene: TRBJ1-2; V gene: TRBV4-2; clone size: -; CDR3 length: 16; CDR3 protein: CASSQDLLGGTYGYTF; CDR3 DNA: TGTGCCAGCAGCCAAGATCTGCTCGGGGGTACCTATGGCTACACCTTC
D gene: -; J gene: TRBJ2-5; V gene: TRBV18; clone size: -; CDR3 length: 12; CDR3 protein: CASSPMGETQYF; CDR3 DNA: TGTGCCAGCTCACCTATGGGGGAGACCCAGTACTTC
D gene: -; J gene: TRBJ2-5; V gene: TRBV7-9; clone size: -; CDR3 length: 15; CDR3 protein: CASSLRRLGKETQYF; CDR3 DNA: TGTGCCAGCAGCTTACGGCGACTAGGCAAAGAGACCCAGTACTTC
D gene: TRBD1; J gene: TRBJ2-2; V gene: TRBV5-6; clone size: few; CDR3 length: 16; CDR3 protein: CASSLYRGTNTGELFF; CDR3 DNA: TGTGCCAGCAGCTTATACAGGGGCACTAACACCGGGGAGCTGTTTTTT
D gene: -; J gene: TRBJ1-1; V gene: TRBV5-6; clone size: -; CDR3 length: 13; CDR3 protein: CASSLGGIREAFF; CDR3 DNA: TGTGCCAGCAGCTTAGGGGGGATCCGCGAAGCTTTCTTT